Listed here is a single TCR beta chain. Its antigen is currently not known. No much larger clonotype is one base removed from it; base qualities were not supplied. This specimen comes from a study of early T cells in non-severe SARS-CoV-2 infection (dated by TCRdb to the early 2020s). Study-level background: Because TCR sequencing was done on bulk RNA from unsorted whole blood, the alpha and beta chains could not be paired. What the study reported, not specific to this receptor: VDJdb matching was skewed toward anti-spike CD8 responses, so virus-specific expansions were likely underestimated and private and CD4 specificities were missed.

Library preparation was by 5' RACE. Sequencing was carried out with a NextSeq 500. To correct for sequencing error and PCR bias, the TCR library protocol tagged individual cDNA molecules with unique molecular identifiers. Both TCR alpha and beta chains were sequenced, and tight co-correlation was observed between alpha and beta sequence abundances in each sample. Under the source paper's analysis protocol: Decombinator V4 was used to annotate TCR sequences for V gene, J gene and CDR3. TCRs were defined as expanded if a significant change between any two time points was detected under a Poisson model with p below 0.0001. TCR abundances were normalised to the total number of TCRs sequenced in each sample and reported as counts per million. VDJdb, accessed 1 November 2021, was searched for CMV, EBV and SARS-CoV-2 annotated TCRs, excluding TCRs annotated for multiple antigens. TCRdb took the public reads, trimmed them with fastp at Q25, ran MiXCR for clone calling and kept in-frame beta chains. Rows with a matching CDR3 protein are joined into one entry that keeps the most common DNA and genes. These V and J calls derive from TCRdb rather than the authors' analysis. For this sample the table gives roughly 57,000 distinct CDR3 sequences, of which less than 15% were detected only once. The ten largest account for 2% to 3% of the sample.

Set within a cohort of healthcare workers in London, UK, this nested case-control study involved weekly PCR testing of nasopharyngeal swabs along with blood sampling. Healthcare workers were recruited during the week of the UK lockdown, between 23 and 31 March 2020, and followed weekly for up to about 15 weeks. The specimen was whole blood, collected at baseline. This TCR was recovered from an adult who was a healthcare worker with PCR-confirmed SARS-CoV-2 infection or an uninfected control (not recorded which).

The DNA sequence is TGCGCCAGCAGCTTTCAGGGAAGAACGGCTTTCTTT. This sequence encodes CASSFQGRTAFF. The rearranged segments are TRBV5-1 and TRBJ1-1, and possibly TRBD1, on 5 matching bases. In the germline V gene, CDR1 corresponds to SGHRS and CDR2 to YFSETQ. The CDR3 sequence holds 12 residues, the cysteine and phenylalanine included. CDR3 DNA is the only sequence kept; it has 36 bases, read in frame from the first base. V gives up 2 bases and J gives up 11 bases, and the segment between their germline ends measures 13 bases.